One and the same sample provided the 19 T cell receptor beta chains below, sequenced in a study of blood T cells in healthy people across ages. The use of a sample-barcoded 5' primer and a J-beta primer mix characterized a second PCR of roughly 7 to 12 cycles. TCRdb reanalysed the 5' RACE reads using MiXCR and keeps one entry per CDR3 protein. The data contain about 1.8 million distinct CDR3 sequences, around half of them seen just once; the ten biggest clones take up roughly 2%. Specimen: blood. These receptors all come from a middle-aged woman in good health.

This chain links TRBV20-1 with TRBJ2-7; 9 nucleotides align to TRBD2. The J call could be wrong; TRBJ2-4 is a better fit for the DNA end. The CDR3 has 16 residues. The germline V gene has CDR1 DFQATT and CDR2 SNEGSKA (reference sequence). The CDR3 DNA follows: TGCAGTGCTAGTAGCGGGGGCTCCGGGGTGGGAAACATTCAGTACTTC. Protein product: CSASSGGSGVGNIQYF.

The chain employs TRBV6-2 or TRBV6-3 and TRBJ2-1; a weak D match, TRBD2 (5 bases). V lost 8 bases, J lost 13 bases, and 18 bases lay in between. Germline CDR1 reads MNHEY; CDR2 reads SVGEGT. The CDR3 is 12 residues long. CDR3: CASSAGKNIQFF. CDR3 bases: TGTGCCAGCTCCGCGGGCAAAAACATTCAGTTCTTC.

V is TRBV27 and J is TRBJ1-6, with 8 bases lining up with TRBD1. The ends lost 6 bases at V and 2 bases at J; junction bases unmatched: 3. The CDR3 consists of 15 residues. Germline loops: CDR1 MNHEY, CDR2 SMNVEV (reference sequence). The CDR3 region has the DNA TGTGCCAGCAGAAGACAGGGGACCTATAATTCACCCCTCCACTTT. Translating it yields CASRRQGTYNSPLHF.

The chain recombines TRBV12-3 or TRBV12-4 with TRBJ2-1, with 7 bases lining up with TRBD1. There are 15 residues in the CDR3. Unmatched junction bases numbered 9, after V lost 4 bases and J lost 6 bases. Here the CDR3 DNA reads TGTGCCAGCAGTTCCGACAGGGCACGATTCAATGAGCAGTTCTTC. This gives the protein CASSSDRARFNEQFF.

The rearrangement links TRBV15 to TRBJ2-3, with D hard to call. The V end was cut by 1 base, the J end by 0 bases, with 5 bases between. The CDR3 runs 14 residues. Germline V gene sequence: CDR1 LNHNV, CDR2 YYDKDF (reference sequence). Here the CDR3 reads CATSRVDSTDTQYF. The CDR3 DNA sequence: TGTGCCACCAGCAGAGTGGACAGCACAGATACGCAGTATTTT.

This clonotype has a single count. This rearrangement joins TRBV29-1 to TRBJ2-1; the D is unclear. There are 14 residues in the CDR3. CDR1 is SQVTM and CDR2 is ANQGSEA in the germline V gene. Between the trimmed V and J ends, which lost 6 bases and 0 bases, there was a span of 12 bases. The CDR3 protein is CSVTSLSSYNEQFF. CDR3 bases: TGCAGCGTAACAAGTCTAAGCTCCTACAATGAGCAGTTCTTC.

The chain combines TRBV28 with TRBJ1-2; D gene unclear. V lost 5 bases and J 0 bases, leaving 13 bases between the germline ends. The V gene's germline CDR1 is MDHEN and CDR2 SYDVKM. The CDR3 has 15 amino acids. The CDR3 loop reads CASSVLRLANYGYTF. The CDR3 DNA is TGTGCCAGCAGTGTTCTCCGTCTAGCTAACTATGGCTACACCTTC.

The CDR3 DNA is TGTGCCAGCAGCTTAGTGAAAGGACAGGGAAAGGAGACCCAGTACTTC. It codes for CASSLVKGQGKETQYF. J is TRBJ2-5 and V is TRBV11-1; 8 bases are shared with TRBD1. CDR3 length: 16 residues. Germline values: CDR1 SGHAT, CDR2 FQDESV (reference sequence). J gave up 5 bases and V 1 base, and 9 bases lay outside the gene matches.

Only a few counts were recorded for this clonotype. The V and J genes are TRBV6-2 or TRBV6-3 and TRBJ2-1; D unresolved. The germline gives CDR1 MNHEY, CDR2 SVGEGT. CDR3 length equals 11 residues. Trimming removed 8 bases at V and 8 bases at J, with 10 bases between. The CDR3 DNA follows: TGTGCCAGCTCGGTCACATATGAGCAGTTCTTC. This gives the protein CASSVTYEQFF.

The chain uses TRBV7-6 and TRBJ2-4; maybe TRBD1 (5 bases). The end of the DNA fits TRBJ2-7 better, so the J call may be wrong. CDR3 length equals 15 residues. Looked up from germline, CDR1 is SGHVS and CDR2 is FNYEAQ. As DNA, the CDR3 is TGTGCCAGCAGCCCCTCACAGGCTAGTTACTACGAGCAGTACTTC. Amino acid sequence: CASSPSQASYYEQYF.

This chain's CDR3 is CASSQSSGGATDTQYF. The CDR3 coding sequence is TGTGCCAGCAGCCAAAGTAGCGGGGGAGCCACAGATACGCAGTATTTT. V gene TRBV7-2 combines with J gene TRBJ2-3; 9 nucleotides align to TRBD2. V lost 5 bases, J lost 2 bases, and 8 bases stayed unmatched. Germline V gives CDR1 SGHTA, CDR2 FQGNSA. This CDR3 comprises 16 residues.

This clonotype was counted only a few times. V usage is TRBV13 and J usage is TRBJ2-1; TRBD2 agrees at 11 bases. Per germline, CDR1 PRHDT and CDR2 FYEKMQ (reference sequence). With 5 bases clipped from V and 9 bases from J, the junction kept 12 bases outside the gene matches. The CDR3 loop spans 16 amino acids. The CDR3 sequence: CASSPQTSGVRGEQFF. The CDR3 DNA reads TGTGCCAGCAGCCCCCAGACTAGCGGGGTACGGGGTGAGCAGTTCTTC.

The genes are TRBV28 and TRBJ2-3, with unresolved D. V was clipped by 2 bases and J by 2 bases, with 11 bases between them. The CDR3 length is 15 residues. Germline V CDR1 and CDR2: MDHEN, SYDVKM. Here the CDR3 DNA reads TGTGCCAGCAGTTTAATTGGTGGCTACACAGATACGCAGTATTTT. Protein sequence: CASSLIGGYTDTQYF.

V and J are TRBV4-3 and TRBJ2-5, with D possibly called TRBD1 or TRBD2 (7 bases each). Germline V gene lookup returns CDR1 LGHNA and CDR2 YSLEER. V was cut by 0 bases and J by 4 bases, with 15 bases left in between. The CDR3 extends over 16 amino acids. The CDR3 DNA reads TGCGCCAGCAGCCAAGAATTCCAGGGGGGGTTAGAGACCCAGTACTTC. It specifies CASSQEFQGGLETQYF.

The chain uses TRBV28 and TRBJ2-1, with 14 bases lining up with TRBD2. In germline, CDR1 is MDHEN, CDR2 SYDVKM. Losses at the gene ends were 6 bases for V and 5 bases for J; bases not matched to a gene: 6. The CDR3 extends over 16 amino acids. CDR3 region: CASRGGLAGAHNEQFF. The DNA for the CDR3 is TGTGCCAGCAGGGGGGGACTAGCGGGGGCCCACAATGAGCAGTTCTTC.

This chain joins TRBV5-8 and TRBJ2-3; TRBD1 matches 7 bases. CDR3 length: 16 amino acids. Trimming at V came to 0 bases and at J to 2 bases, leaving 6 bases not matched to a gene. In germline, CDR1 is SGHTS, CDR2 YDEGEE. The CDR3 bases are TGTGCCAGCAGCTTGGGGACAGGCTACAACACAGATACGCAGTATTTT. It is translated as CASSLGTGYNTDTQYF.

This clonotype was recorded a few times. The chain combines TRBV29-1 with TRBJ2-3; maybe TRBD2 (6 bases). CDR1 and CDR2 from the germline V gene are SQVTM and ANQGSEA. The CDR3 spans 17 residues. The V end was cut by 1 base, the J end by 4 bases, with 21 bases between. This chain's CDR3 is CSVEGSWRAGSADTQYF. The CDR3 nucleotides are TGCAGCGTTGAAGGGTCCTGGAGGGCCGGCTCGGCAGATACGCAGTATTTT.

V gene TRBV20-1 combines with J gene TRBJ2-4, with a tentative D call TRBD1 (5 bases). Near its end, the DNA agrees better with TRBJ2-7, so the J call may be wrong. Germline V gene lookup returns CDR1 DFQATT and CDR2 SNEGSKA (reference sequence). The CDR3 is made up of 16 amino acids. In DNA form, the CDR3 reads TGCAGTGCTAGAGATATCAGGGTCAATAGTCCGGACGAGCAGTACTTC. Translated: CSARDIRVNSPDEQYF.

The chain combines TRBV7-9 with TRBJ2-3; 8 bases align to TRBD1. Germline CDR1 reads SEHNR; CDR2 reads FQNEAQ (reference sequence). Trimming at V came to 0 bases and at J to 4 bases, leaving 3 bases not matched to a gene. This CDR3 spans 15 amino acids. The CDR3 is CASSLAGQGSDTQYF. Here the CDR3 DNA reads TGTGCCAGCAGCTTAGCTGGACAGGGTTCAGATACGCAGTATTTT.